The 14 T cell receptor beta chains below all came from one sample that was sequenced in a study of blood T cell dynamics during melanoma immunotherapy. The method was immunoSEQ multiplex PCR; TCRdb's version includes in-frame clones alone and lacks a portion of them. Among 4,000 to 4,500 clones listed, 80% to 85% were seen once. Time point reported: pre-treatment baseline. Sequencing used blood, obtained from a patient treated with checkpoint blockade. These receptors all come from a human donor with melanoma.

The J gene is TRBJ1-5, the V gene TRBV29-1, with D possibly matching TRBD1 (5 bases). Trimming took off 4 bases at V and 0 bases at J, with 7 bases between the two ends. CDR1 is SQVTM, CDR2 ANQGSEA, per germline. The CDR3 length is 13 residues. CDR3 sequence reads: CSVARDSNQPQHF. In DNA, the CDR3 is TGCAGCGTTGCCAGGGATAGCAATCAGCCCCAGCATTTT.

V usage is TRBV5-6 and J usage is TRBJ1-6, with D possibly TRBD1 on 6 matching bases. The length of the CDR3 is 14 residues. The germline V gene encodes CDR1 SGHDT and CDR2 YYEEEE. V shed 4 bases and J shed 10 bases, with 15 bases lying between them. CDR3 in DNA: TGTGCCAGCAGCCCCAGACAGGTTGTGTCACCCCTCCACTTT. It translates to CASSPRQVVSPLHF. Together with reference TRBV5-6 and TRBJ1-6, the CDR3 gives the full variable domain: DAGVTQSPTHLIKTRGQQVTLRCSPKSGHDTVSWYQQALGQGPQFIFQYYEEEERQRGNFPDRFSGHQFPNYSSELNVNALLLGDSALYLCASSPRQVVSPLHFGNGTRLTVT.

The rearrangement joins TRBV5-4 to TRBJ1-1, with D hard to call. Germline CDR1 and CDR2: SGHNT and YYREEE (reference sequence). CDR3 length equals 15 residues. Trimming pared 4 bases from V and 8 bases from J, leaving 21 bases between. The CDR3 bases are TGTGCCAGCAGCCCAGCCGCAGATTCCTCGAGGGAAGCTTTCTTT. This encodes CASSPAADSSREAFF.

The chain carries TRBV7-8 and TRBJ2-1; 7 nucleotides agree with TRBD1. The CDR3 extends over 13 amino acids. V lost 5 bases to trimming and J lost 4 bases; unmatched junction nucleotides: 2. In germline, CDR1 is SGHVS, CDR2 FQNEAQ. In DNA form, the CDR3 reads TGTGCCAGCAGCCTACAGGGGTACAATGAGCAGTTCTTC. Translation: CASSLQGYNEQFF.

The rearrangement joins TRBV2 to TRBJ1-1; a weak D match, TRBD1 (5 bases). The ends were cut back, 7 bases at V and 1 base at J, with 10 bases in the middle. Germline assignment: CDR1 SNHLY and CDR2 FYNNEI. CDR3 size: 13 residues. As DNA, the CDR3 is TGTGCCAGCAACATCAGGGCGAACACTGAAGCTTTCTTT. Translation: CASNIRANTEAFF.

The chain combines TRBV10-3 with TRBJ2-2, with a tentative D call TRBD1 (5 bases). CDR1 and CDR2 from the germline V gene are ENHRY and SYGVKD. This CDR3 region has 14 residues. The V end was cut by 2 bases, the J end by 3 bases, with 7 bases between. Here the CDR3 reads CAISEQGDTGELFF. As DNA, the CDR3 is TGTGCCATCAGTGAGCAAGGGGACACCGGGGAGCTGTTTTTT.

This chain joins TRBV5-6 and TRBJ1-2; tentative D call: TRBD1 (5 bases). Trimming removed 0 bases from V and 3 bases from J, with 15 bases in between. Germline V gene lookup returns CDR1 SGHDT and CDR2 YYEEEE. The CDR3 contains 16 residues. CDR3: CASSLDLRGRDYGYTF. CDR3 nucleotides: TGTGCCAGCAGCTTGGACCTAAGGGGCAGGGACTATGGCTACACCTTC.

This chain uses TRBV7-9 with TRBJ1-2, with 9 nucleotides matching TRBD1. This CDR3 comprises 16 residues. V shed 5 bases and J 5 bases; nucleotides not matched to a gene: 12. Germline V lookup: CDR1 SEHNR, CDR2 FQNEAQ (reference sequence). The CDR3, as DNA: TGTGCCAGCAGCCAACAGGCCGGGACAGGGATGTATGGCTACACCTTC. Translating it yields CASSQQAGTGMYGYTF.

V and J are TRBV7-8 and TRBJ2-7; the D is unclear. Germline values: CDR1 SGHVS, CDR2 FQNEAQ. The length of the CDR3 is 12 residues. Trimming left V 1 base short and J 4 bases short, with 5 bases between. CDR3 residues: CASSLDLYEQYF. CDR3 DNA: TGTGCCAGCAGCTTAGATTTGTACGAGCAGTACTTC.

V and J are TRBV5-6 and TRBJ1-4; no definite D call. The V gene's germline CDR1 is SGHDT and CDR2 YYEEEE. V lost 0 bases to trimming and J lost 4 bases, with 10 bases between them. The CDR3 length is 15 residues. The CDR3 DNA is TGTGCCAGCAGCTTGGCGATCAGCGTTAATGAAAAACTGTTTTTT. This gives the protein CASSLAISVNEKLFF.

The chain joins TRBV7-9 to TRBJ2-7; D perhaps matches TRBD1 (6 bases). Germline V gives CDR1 SEHNR, CDR2 FQNEAQ (reference sequence). V was clipped by 0 bases and J by 3 bases, with 9 bases between them. CDR3 length: 14 residues. Written as DNA, the CDR3 is TGTGCCAGCAGCTTAGCTGAGGACAGCTACGAGCAGTACTTC. As protein: CASSLAEDSYEQYF.

This chain connects TRBV9 to TRBJ2-5; 13 bases line up with TRBD2. The CDR3 contains 16 residues. CDR1 is SGDLS, CDR2 YYNGEE, per germline. V trimming: 3 bases; J trimming: 4 bases; junction bases outside the gene matches: 6. The CDR3 DNA follows: TGTGCCAGCAGCGCTAGACTAGCGGGGGGTCTAGAGACCCAGTACTTC. It yields the protein CASSARLAGGLETQYF.

The chain recombines TRBV27 with TRBJ2-1; TRBD1 matches at 9 bases. V shed 3 bases, J shed 9 bases, and the junction held 9 bases outside the gene matches. This CDR3 comprises 15 residues. The germline V gene has CDR1 MNHEY and CDR2 SMNVEV (reference sequence). The CDR3 protein is CASSFARTGAGEQFF. The DNA for the CDR3 is TGTGCCAGCAGTTTCGCCAGGACAGGGGCTGGTGAGCAGTTCTTC.

The J gene is TRBJ1-5, the V gene TRBV7-8, with 9 nucleotides matching TRBD1. The junction had 12 bases not matched to a gene; V was cut back by 5 bases and J by 7 bases. The germline V gene has CDR1 SGHVS and CDR2 FQNEAQ. CDR3 length: 16 amino acids. The CDR3 DNA reads TGTGCCAGCAGCAACTGGGACAGGGAAAGAGGCCAGCCCCAGCATTTT. It yields the protein CASSNWDRERGQPQHF.